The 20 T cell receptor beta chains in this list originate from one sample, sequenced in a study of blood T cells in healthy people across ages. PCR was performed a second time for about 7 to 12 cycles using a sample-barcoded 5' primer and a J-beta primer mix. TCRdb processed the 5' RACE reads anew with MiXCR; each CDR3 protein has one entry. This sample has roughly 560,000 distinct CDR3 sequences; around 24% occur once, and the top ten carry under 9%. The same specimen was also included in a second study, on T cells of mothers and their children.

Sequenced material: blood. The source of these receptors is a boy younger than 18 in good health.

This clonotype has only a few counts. CDR3 in DNA: TGTGCCAGCAGCCAAGATGGTAGCAGTGGGGAGCTGTTTTTT. Its translation: CASSQDGSSGELFF. The chain recombines TRBV3-1 with TRBJ2-2; D remains unclear. The germline V and J ends were trimmed by 0 bases and 8 bases, with 10 bases remaining between them. The CDR3 contains 14 residues. The germline V gene has CDR1 LGHDT and CDR2 YNNKEL (reference sequence).

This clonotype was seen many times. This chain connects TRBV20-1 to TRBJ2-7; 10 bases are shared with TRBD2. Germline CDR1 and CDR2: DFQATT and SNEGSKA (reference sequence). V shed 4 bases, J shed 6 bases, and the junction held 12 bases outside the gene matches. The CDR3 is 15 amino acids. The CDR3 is CSATNPSGSVPEQYF. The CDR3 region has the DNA TGCAGTGCTACCAACCCTAGCGGGAGTGTCCCCGAGCAGTACTTC.

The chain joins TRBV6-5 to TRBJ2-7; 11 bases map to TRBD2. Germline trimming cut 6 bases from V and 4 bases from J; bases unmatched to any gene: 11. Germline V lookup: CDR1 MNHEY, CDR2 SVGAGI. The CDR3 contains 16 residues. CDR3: CASSRTTSGSLYEQYF. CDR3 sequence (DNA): TGTGCCAGCAGCCGAACCACTAGCGGGAGTTTATACGAGCAGTACTTC.

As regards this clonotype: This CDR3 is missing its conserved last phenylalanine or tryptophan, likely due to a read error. In DNA, the CDR3 is TGTGCCAGCAGCGTAGAGGGGAACGACAAAAACATTCAGTACTCC. Amino acids: CASSVEGNDKNIQYS. The rearrangement links TRBV9 to TRBJ2-4; tentative D call: TRBD1 (5 bases). V gave up 0 bases and J gave up 3 bases, with 10 bases separating them. Germline V gene lookup returns CDR1 SGDLS and CDR2 YYNGEE. The CDR3 loop spans 15 amino acids.

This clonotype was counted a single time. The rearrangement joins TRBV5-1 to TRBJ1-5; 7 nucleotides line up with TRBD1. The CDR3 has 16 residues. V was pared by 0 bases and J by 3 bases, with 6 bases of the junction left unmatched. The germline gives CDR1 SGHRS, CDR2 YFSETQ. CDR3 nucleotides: TGCGCCAGCAGCTTGGTCCCAGGGGGTATCAATCAGCCCCAGCATTTT. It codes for CASSLVPGGINQPQHF.

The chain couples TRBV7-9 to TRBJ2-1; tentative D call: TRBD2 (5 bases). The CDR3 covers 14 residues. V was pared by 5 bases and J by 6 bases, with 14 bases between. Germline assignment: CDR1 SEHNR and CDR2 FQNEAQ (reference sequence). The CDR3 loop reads CASSPLLDSNEQFF. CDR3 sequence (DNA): TGTGCCAGCAGCCCATTACTAGACTCCAATGAGCAGTTCTTC. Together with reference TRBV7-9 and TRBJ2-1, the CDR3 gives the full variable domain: DTGVSQNPRHKITKRGQNVTFRCDPISEHNRLYWYRQTLGQGPEFLTYFQNEAQLEKSRLLSDRFSAERPKGSFSTLEIQRTEQGDSAMYLCASSPLLDSNEQFFGPGTRLTVL.

The CDR3 DNA follows: TGTGCCAGCAGAATAGGCAGGGGGGAGGATACGCAGTATTTT. This sequence encodes CASRIGRGEDTQYF. This sequence joins TRBV27 and TRBJ2-3, with a weak D call TRBD1 (7 bases). The germline CDR1 and CDR2 sequences are MNHEY and SMNVEV (reference sequence). V lost 6 bases, J lost 6 bases, and 16 bases lay in between. The CDR3 runs 14 residues.

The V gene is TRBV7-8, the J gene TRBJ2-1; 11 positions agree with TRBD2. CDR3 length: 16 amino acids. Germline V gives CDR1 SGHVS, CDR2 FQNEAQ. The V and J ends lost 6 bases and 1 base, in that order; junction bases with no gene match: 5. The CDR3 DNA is TGTGCCAGCAGTCGATGGACTAGCGGGTCCTACAATGAGCAGTTCTTC. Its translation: CASSRWTSGSYNEQFF. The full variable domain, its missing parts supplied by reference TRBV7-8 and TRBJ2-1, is GAGVSQSPRYKVAKRGQDVALRCDPISGHVSLFWYQQALGQGPEFLTYFQNEAQLDKSGLPSDRFFAERPEGSVSTLKIQRTQQEDSAVYLCASSRWTSGSYNEQFFGPGTRLTVL.

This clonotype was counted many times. Here the CDR3 DNA reads TGCGCCAGCAGCACCGGGGTCCAAGAGACCCAGTACTTC. Its translation is CASSTGVQETQYF. The V and J genes are TRBV5-1 and TRBJ2-5; D may be TRBD2 (5 bases). Germline-derived CDR1 and CDR2 are SGHRS and YFSETQ. The V end was cut by 4 bases, the J end by 1 base, with 8 bases between. The CDR3 sequence is 13 residues long.

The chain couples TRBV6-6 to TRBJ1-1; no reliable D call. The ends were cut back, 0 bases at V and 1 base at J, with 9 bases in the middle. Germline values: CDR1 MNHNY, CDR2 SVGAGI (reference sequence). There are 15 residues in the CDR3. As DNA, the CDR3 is TGTGCCAGCAGTTACTCGAGTAGCGGGAACACTGAAGCTTTCTTT. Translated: CASSYSSSGNTEAFF.

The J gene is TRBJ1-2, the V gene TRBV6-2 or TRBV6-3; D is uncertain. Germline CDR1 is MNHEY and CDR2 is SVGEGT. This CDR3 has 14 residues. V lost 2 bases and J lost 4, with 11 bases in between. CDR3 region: CASSYGESLYGYTF. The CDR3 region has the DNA TGTGCCAGCAGTTACGGGGAATCCCTCTATGGCTACACCTTC.

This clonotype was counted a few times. CDR3 sequence reads: CASSRASEAFF. The DNA of the CDR3 is TGTGCCAGCAGCAGGGCCTCTGAAGCTTTCTTT. The V gene is TRBV5-5, the J gene TRBJ1-1, with unresolved D. The ends were cut back, 4 bases at V and 6 bases at J, with 7 bases in the middle. The germline V gene has CDR1 SGHKS and CDR2 YYEKEE (reference sequence). The CDR3 spans 11 residues.

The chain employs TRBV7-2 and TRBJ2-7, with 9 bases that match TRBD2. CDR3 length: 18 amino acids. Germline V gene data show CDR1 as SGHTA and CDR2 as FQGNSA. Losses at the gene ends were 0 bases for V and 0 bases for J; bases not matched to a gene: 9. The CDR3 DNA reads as TGTGCCAGCAGCTTAGCGACGGCTAGCGGGGTCAGCTCCTACGAGCAGTACTTC. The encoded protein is CASSLATASGVSSYEQYF.

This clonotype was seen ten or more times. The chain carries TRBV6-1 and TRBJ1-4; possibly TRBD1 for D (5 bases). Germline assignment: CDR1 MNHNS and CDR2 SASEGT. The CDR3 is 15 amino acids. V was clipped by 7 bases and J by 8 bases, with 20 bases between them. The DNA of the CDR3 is TGTGCCAGCAATTTACCGGGACCCCGGCGGGAAAAACTGTTTTTT. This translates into CASNLPGPRREKLFF.

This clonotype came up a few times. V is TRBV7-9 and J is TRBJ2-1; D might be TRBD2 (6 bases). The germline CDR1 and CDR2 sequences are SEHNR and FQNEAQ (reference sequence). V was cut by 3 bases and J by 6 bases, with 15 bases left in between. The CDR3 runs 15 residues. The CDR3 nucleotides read TGTGCCAGCAGCTTCTTGCGGGACCAGTTCAATGAGCAGTTCTTC. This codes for CASSFLRDQFNEQFF.

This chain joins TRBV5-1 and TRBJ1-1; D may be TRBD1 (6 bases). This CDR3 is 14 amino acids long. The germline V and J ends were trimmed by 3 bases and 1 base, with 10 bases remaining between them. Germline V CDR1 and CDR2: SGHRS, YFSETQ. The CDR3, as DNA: TGCGCCAGCAGCTCGGCACAGGGGAACACTGAAGCTTTCTTT. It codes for CASSSAQGNTEAFF. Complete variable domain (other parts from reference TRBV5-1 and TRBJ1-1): KAGVTQTPRYLIKTRGQQVTLSCSPISGHRSVSWYQQTPGQGLQFLFEYFSETQRNKGNFPGRFSGRQFSNSRSEMNVSTLELGDSALYLCASSSAQGNTEAFFGQGTRLTVV.

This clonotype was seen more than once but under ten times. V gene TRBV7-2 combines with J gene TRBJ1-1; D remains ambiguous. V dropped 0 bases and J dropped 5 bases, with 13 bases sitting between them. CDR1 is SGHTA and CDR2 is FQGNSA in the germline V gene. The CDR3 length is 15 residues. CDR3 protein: CASSLAIGVSTEAFF. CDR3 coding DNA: TGTGCCAGCAGCTTAGCTATCGGGGTGAGTACTGAAGCTTTCTTT.

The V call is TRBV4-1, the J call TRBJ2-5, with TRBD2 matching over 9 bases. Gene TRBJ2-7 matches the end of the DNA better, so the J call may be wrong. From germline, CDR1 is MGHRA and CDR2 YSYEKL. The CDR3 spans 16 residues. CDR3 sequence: CASSQERAGGRYEQYF. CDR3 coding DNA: TGCGCCAGCAGCCAAGAAAGAGCGGGAGGACGGTACGAGCAGTACTTC.

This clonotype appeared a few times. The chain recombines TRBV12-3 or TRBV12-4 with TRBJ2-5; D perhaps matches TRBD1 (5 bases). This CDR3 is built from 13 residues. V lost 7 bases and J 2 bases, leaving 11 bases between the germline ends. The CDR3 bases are TGTGCCAGCAATAAACAGGAGCAAGAGACCCAGTACTTC. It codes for CASNKQEQETQYF.

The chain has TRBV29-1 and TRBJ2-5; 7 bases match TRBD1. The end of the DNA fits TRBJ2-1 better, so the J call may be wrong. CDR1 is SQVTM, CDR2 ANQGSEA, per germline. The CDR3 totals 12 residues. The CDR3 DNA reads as TGCAGCGTGGTAACAGGGGCGGATGAGCAGTTCTTC. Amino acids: CSVVTGADEQFF.